A selection of T cell receptor beta chains follows, all from one sample in a study of cytomegalovirus exposure and HLA in healthy donors. Profiled with immunoSEQ multiplex PCR; TCRdb holds only in-frame clones, not every one. Among about 82,000 clones listed, 55% to 65% were seen once. Sequenced sample: PBMCs. The receptors here all came from a woman in her 40s in good health and CMV-seropositive. The CDR3 runs from the conserved cysteine through the conserved F or W. Each record gives: D gene, J gene, clone size, V gene, CDR3 DNA, CDR3 protein. A D gene is named only where the DNA matches it firmly. Clone size is not always given. Where it is, it says once, few, many or a class for expanded clones.

d_gene: TRBD2
j_gene: TRBJ2-5
abundance: NA
v_gene: TRBV5-1
CDR3nt: TGCGCCAGCAGCCTAGGAGCGGGAGAGGGGGAGACCCAGTACTTC
CDR3aa: CASSLGAGEGETQYF

d_gene: NA
j_gene: TRBJ2-3
abundance: NA
v_gene: TRBV7-6
CDR3nt: TGTGCCAGCAGGGAGGGCGCTAGCACAGATACGCAGTATTTT
CDR3aa: CASREGASTDTQYF

d_gene: NA
j_gene: TRBJ1-5
abundance: NA
v_gene: TRBV5-4
CDR3nt: TGTGCCAGCAGCTCCGAGGATCAGCCCCAGCATTTT
CDR3aa: CASSSEDQPQHF

d_gene: TRBD1
j_gene: TRBJ1-2
abundance: NA
v_gene: TRBV18
CDR3nt: TGTGCCAGCTCCCTCCGGGACAGACTGGGGGATGGCTACACCTTC
CDR3aa: CASSLRDRLGDGYTF

d_gene: NA
j_gene: TRBJ1-5
abundance: NA
v_gene: TRBV18
CDR3nt: TGTGCCAGCTCCGACAGTAGCAATCAGCCCCAGCATTTT
CDR3aa: CASSDSSNQPQHF

d_gene: TRBD2
j_gene: TRBJ2-1
abundance: NA
v_gene: TRBV4-1
CDR3nt: TGCGCCAGCAGCCAGGGGACTAGCGGGAGCTCCTACAATGAGCAGTTCTTC
CDR3aa: CASSQGTSGSSYNEQFF

d_gene: NA
j_gene: TRBJ1-1
abundance: NA
v_gene: TRBV5-6
CDR3nt: TGTGCCAGCAGCTTTAGTCCGGGGGTGGGGGGCACTGAAGCTTTCTTT
CDR3aa: CASSFSPGVGGTEAFF

d_gene: NA
j_gene: TRBJ2-1
abundance: NA
v_gene: TRBV28
CDR3nt: TGTGCCAGCAGTTTCATGGAGGGACTCAGCTCCTACAATGAGCAGTTCTTC
CDR3aa: CASSFMEGLSSYNEQFF

d_gene: TRBD1
j_gene: TRBJ2-7
abundance: NA
v_gene: TRBV7-6
CDR3nt: TGTGCCAGCAGCTCCAGACCGGGACAGGGCTACGAGCAGTACTTC
CDR3aa: CASSSRPGQGYEQYF

d_gene: NA
j_gene: TRBJ1-4
abundance: NA
v_gene: TRBV7-2
CDR3nt: TGTGCCAGGACGATAAAGCATTCGGTTTTGGGACTGGAAAAACTGTTTTTT
CDR3aa: CARTIKHSVLGLEKLFF

d_gene: TRBD2
j_gene: TRBJ2-2
abundance: NA
v_gene: TRBV5-1
CDR3nt: TGCGCCAGCAGCCTCGGACTAGCGGGCGGCGGGGAGCTGTTTTTT
CDR3aa: CASSLGLAGGGELFF

d_gene: NA
j_gene: TRBJ1-1
abundance: NA
v_gene: TRBV6-6
CDR3nt: TGTGCCAGCCCCTCTGACCTTGGACAGCGGAACACTGAAGCTTTCTTT
CDR3aa: CASPSDLGQRNTEAFF

d_gene: TRBD1
j_gene: TRBJ1-6
abundance: NA
v_gene: TRBV4-3
CDR3nt: TGCGCCAGCAGCCAAGAGGGACAGGGGGCTTCACCCCTCCACTTT
CDR3aa: CASSQEGQGASPLHF

d_gene: TRBD1
j_gene: TRBJ2-2
abundance: NA
v_gene: TRBV7-2
CDR3nt: TGTGCCAGCAGCTACAGGGGGTCCGGGGAGCTGTTTTTT
CDR3aa: CASSYRGSGELFF

d_gene: NA
j_gene: TRBJ1-1
abundance: NA
v_gene: TRBV4-2
CDR3nt: TGTGCCAGCAGCCTCTCGGGGGGGACTGAAGCTTTCTTT
CDR3aa: CASSLSGGTEAFF

d_gene: NA
j_gene: TRBJ1-2
abundance: NA
v_gene: TRBV7-8
CDR3nt: TGTGCCAGCAGCTTAGAAAGGGGCATTGGCTACACCTTC
CDR3aa: CASSLERGIGYTF

d_gene: TRBD1
j_gene: TRBJ2-7
abundance: few
v_gene: TRBV4-3
CDR3nt: TGCGCCAGCAGCCAAGAACTCCAGGGACAGGACGAGCAGTACTTC
CDR3aa: CASSQELQGQDEQYF

d_gene: NA
j_gene: TRBJ2-1
abundance: NA
v_gene: TRBV4-3
CDR3nt: TGCGCCAGCAGCCAAGATAGGGAGGATGCCTACAATGAGCAGTTCTTC
CDR3aa: CASSQDREDAYNEQFF

d_gene: TRBD1
j_gene: TRBJ1-2
abundance: NA
v_gene: TRBV11-2
CDR3nt: TGTGCCAGCAGGGACATCAGGGGGCTCCAGGGTGGCTACACCTTC
CDR3aa: CASRDIRGLQGGYTF

d_gene: TRBD1
j_gene: TRBJ2-7
abundance: NA
v_gene: TRBV15
CDR3nt: TGTGCCACCAGCACGGACAGGGGGCGCGACGAGCAGTACTTC
CDR3aa: CATSTDRGRDEQYF

d_gene: NA
j_gene: TRBJ1-3
abundance: NA
v_gene: TRBV11-2
CDR3nt: TGTGCCAGCAGCTCCGGGGTCACCATATATTTT
CDR3aa: CASSSGVTIYF

d_gene: NA
j_gene: TRBJ2-4
abundance: few
v_gene: TRBV28
CDR3nt: TGTGCCAGCAGTCCCACTCTGGACATTCAGTACTTC
CDR3aa: CASSPTLDIQYF

d_gene: NA
j_gene: TRBJ2-1
abundance: NA
v_gene: TRBV7-2
CDR3nt: TGTGTCAGTGGAGAAGCGAAGTACAATGAGCAGTTCTTC
CDR3aa: CVSGEAKYNEQFF

d_gene: TRBD1
j_gene: TRBJ2-5
abundance: few
v_gene: TRBV5-1
CDR3nt: TGCGCCAGCAGCCCGGGGACAGGGCAAGAGACCCAGTACTTC
CDR3aa: CASSPGTGQETQYF

d_gene: NA
j_gene: TRBJ2-4
abundance: few
v_gene: TRBV6-5
CDR3nt: TGTGCCAGTGGCGTTGGACAGTTGTACTTC
CDR3aa: CASGVGQLYF

d_gene: TRBD1
j_gene: TRBJ1-2
abundance: NA
v_gene: TRBV18
CDR3nt: TGTGCCAGCTCACTGGGGACAGGGAATGGCTACACCTTC
CDR3aa: CASSLGTGNGYTF

d_gene: TRBD2
j_gene: TRBJ2-7
abundance: NA
v_gene: TRBV28
CDR3nt: TGTGCCAGTTCCCATCGAGCGGGAGGTTCCTACGAGCAGTACTTC
CDR3aa: CASSHRAGGSYEQYF

d_gene: TRBD1
j_gene: TRBJ1-5
abundance: NA
v_gene: TRBV28
CDR3nt: TGTGCCAGCAGTCCACCGGGACAGGGGCTCGTAGTCTACGATAGCAATCAGCCCCAGCATTTT
CDR3aa: CASSPPGQGLVVYDSNQPQHF

d_gene: TRBD1
j_gene: TRBJ2-1
abundance: NA
v_gene: TRBV7-9
CDR3nt: TGTGCCAGCAGCTTCGGGACAGGGGGTTACAATGAGCAGTTCTTC
CDR3aa: CASSFGTGGYNEQFF

d_gene: NA
j_gene: TRBJ2-4
abundance: NA
v_gene: TRBV7-2
CDR3nt: TGTGCCAGCAGCGTTTTATGGACAAGTGGGAACATTCAGTACTTC
CDR3aa: CASSVLWTSGNIQYF

d_gene: TRBD2
j_gene: TRBJ2-1
abundance: NA
v_gene: TRBV6-5
CDR3nt: TGTGCCAGCAGTCCCCTACTAGCGGGAGCCGGTGAGCAGTTCTTC
CDR3aa: CASSPLLAGAGEQFF

d_gene: TRBD1
j_gene: TRBJ2-1
abundance: NA
v_gene: TRBV5-6
CDR3nt: TGTGCCAGCAGCGGACCCGGACAGGGTGGCTACAATGAGCAGTTCTTC
CDR3aa: CASSGPGQGGYNEQFF

d_gene: NA
j_gene: TRBJ1-3
abundance: NA
v_gene: TRBV6-1
CDR3nt: TGTGCCAGCAGTGAATCCACTAGCTCTGGAAACACCATATATTTT
CDR3aa: CASSESTSSGNTIYF